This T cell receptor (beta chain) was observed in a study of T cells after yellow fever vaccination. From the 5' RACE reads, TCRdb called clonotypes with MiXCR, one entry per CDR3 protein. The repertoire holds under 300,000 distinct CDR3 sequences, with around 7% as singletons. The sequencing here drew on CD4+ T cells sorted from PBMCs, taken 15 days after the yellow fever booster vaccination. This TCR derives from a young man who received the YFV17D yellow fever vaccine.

This CDR3 is CAWSRGNRGDTQYF. DNA of the CDR3: TGTGCCTGGAGTCGCGGGAACAGAGGAGATACGCAGTATTTT. The V call is TRBV30, the J call TRBJ2-3, with D possibly matching TRBD2 (6 bases). Trimming cost V 2 bases and J 5 bases, with 14 bases left between them. Germline loops: CDR1 GTSNPN, CDR2 SVGIG (reference sequence). This CDR3 has 14 residues.